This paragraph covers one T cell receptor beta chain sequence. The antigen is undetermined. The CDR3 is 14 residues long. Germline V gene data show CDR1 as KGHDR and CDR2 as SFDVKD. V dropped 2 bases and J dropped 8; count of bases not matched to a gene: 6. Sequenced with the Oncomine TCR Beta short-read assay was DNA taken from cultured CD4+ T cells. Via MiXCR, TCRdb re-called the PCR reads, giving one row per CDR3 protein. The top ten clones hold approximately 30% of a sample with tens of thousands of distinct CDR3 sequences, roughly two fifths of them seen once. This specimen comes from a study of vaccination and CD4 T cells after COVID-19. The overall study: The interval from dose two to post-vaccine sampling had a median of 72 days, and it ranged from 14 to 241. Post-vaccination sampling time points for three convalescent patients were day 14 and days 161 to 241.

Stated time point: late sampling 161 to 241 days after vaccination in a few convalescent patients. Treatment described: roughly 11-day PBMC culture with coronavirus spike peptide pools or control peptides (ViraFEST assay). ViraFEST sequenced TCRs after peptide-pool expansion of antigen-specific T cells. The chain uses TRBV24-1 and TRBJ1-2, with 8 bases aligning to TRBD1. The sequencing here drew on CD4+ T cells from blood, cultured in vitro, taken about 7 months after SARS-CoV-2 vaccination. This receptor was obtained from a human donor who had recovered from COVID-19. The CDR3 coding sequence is TGTGCCACCAGTGATTCCAGGGGGCTCGGAGGCTACACCTTC. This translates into CATSDSRGLGGYTF.